This entry describes one TCR beta chain. The data were obtained in a study of technical replicates of blood from a few donors. Germline CDR1 reads LGHNA; CDR2 reads YSLEER. This CDR3 has 19 residues. V was pared by 0 bases and J by 0 bases, with 9 bases of the junction left unmatched. Sequenced by immunoSEQ multiplex PCR; TCRdb stores in-frame clones only, minus some. The sample carries about 56,000 clones, roughly 96% recorded once. This receptor was taken from a human donor in good health. Some clones in this sample may be carry-over from other donors' samples. The specimen sequenced was PBMCs. The rearrangement joins TRBV4-3 to TRBJ2-2; 8 bases line up with TRBD2. CDR3 sequence reads: CASSQDGAGGPANTGELFF. CDR3 nucleotide sequence: TGCGCCAGCAGCCAAGACGGGGCGGGAGGCCCCGCGAACACCGGGGAGCTGTTTTTT.